This T cell receptor beta chain emerged from a study of blood T cell repertoires in COVID-19. As processed by the authors: Scientists estimated how many nucleated cells there were by amplifying reference gene primers. Here immunoSEQ multiplex PCR was the method, and the copy in TCRdb shows in-frame clones only, minus some. V, J and clone size derive from that table, while D and trimming were established from the DNA sequence. The profile shows a few hundred thousand clones, 85% to 90% of them singletons. The CDR3 covers 15 residues. V was shortened by 5 bases and J by 3 bases, with 13 bases between the two germline ends. Germline V gene data show CDR1 as SGHTA and CDR2 as FQGTGA.

The rearrangement links TRBV7-3 to TRBJ2-2; possibly TRBD1 for D (6 bases). The receptor was isolated from a man younger than 40 who had recovered from COVID-19. The sample was PBMCs or T cells enriched from blood (not recorded which). In DNA, the CDR3 is TGTGCCAGCAGCCCCACGAACAGGGACACCGGGGAGCTGTTTTTT. Residues: CASSPTNRDTGELFF.